This T cell receptor (beta chain) is drawn from a study of blood T cell repertoires in COVID-19. Study summary: Specimens from acute and convalescent COVID-19 originated in the United States, Italy and Spain.

TCRdb keeps only in-frame clones here, not all; method: immunoSEQ multiplex PCR. The sample holds tens of thousands of clones, more than 75% seen once. In germline, CDR1 is MNHEY, CDR2 SVGEGT. With V trimmed by 4 bases and J by 1 base, 3 bases remained unmatched. The CDR3 runs 16 residues. Sequenced sample: peripheral blood. The chain is built from TRBV6-2 or TRBV6-3 and TRBJ2-2; 10 nucleotides match TRBD2. The TCR was taken from a human donor in a cohort sampled during active COVID-19. The CDR3 sequence is CASSSRLAGNTGELFF. The CDR3 DNA sequence: TGTGCCAGCAGTTCGAGACTAGCGGGGAACACCGGGGAGCTGTTTTTT.